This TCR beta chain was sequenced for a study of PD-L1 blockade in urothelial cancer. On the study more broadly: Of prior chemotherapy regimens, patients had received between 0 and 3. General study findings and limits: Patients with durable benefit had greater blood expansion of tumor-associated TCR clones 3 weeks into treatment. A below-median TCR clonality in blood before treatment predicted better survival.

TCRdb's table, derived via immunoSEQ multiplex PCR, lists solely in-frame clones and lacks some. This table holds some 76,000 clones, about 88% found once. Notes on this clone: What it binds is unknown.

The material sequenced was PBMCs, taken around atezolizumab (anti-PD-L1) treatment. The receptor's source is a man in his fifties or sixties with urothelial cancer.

Written as DNA, the CDR3 is TGTGCCAGCAGCTTATATAGCGGGATTTCCACCGGGGAGCTGTTTTTT. Its translation is CASSLYSGISTGELFF. V usage is TRBV7-9 and J usage is TRBJ2-2; 8 positions agree with TRBD2. This CDR3 contains 16 residues. Looked up from germline, CDR1 is SEHNR and CDR2 is FQNEAQ (reference sequence). With V trimmed by 2 bases and J by 4 bases, 6 bases remained unmatched.